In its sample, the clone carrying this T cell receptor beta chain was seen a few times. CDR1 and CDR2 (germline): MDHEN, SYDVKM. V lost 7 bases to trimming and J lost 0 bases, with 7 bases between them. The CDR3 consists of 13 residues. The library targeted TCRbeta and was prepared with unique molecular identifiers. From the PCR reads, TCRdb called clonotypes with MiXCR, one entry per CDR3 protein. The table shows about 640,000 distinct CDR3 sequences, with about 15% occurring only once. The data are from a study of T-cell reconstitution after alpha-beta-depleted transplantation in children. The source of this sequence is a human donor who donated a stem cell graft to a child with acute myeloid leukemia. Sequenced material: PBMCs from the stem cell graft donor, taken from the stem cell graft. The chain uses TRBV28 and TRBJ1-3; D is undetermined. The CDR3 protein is CASKASSGNTIYF. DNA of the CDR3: TGTGCCAGCAAGGCCAGCTCTGGAAACACCATATATTTT.